This T cell receptor beta chain comes out of a study of T cells in Graves' hyperthyroidism and ophthalmopathy. The source material, RNA transcripts, was used to amplify TCR beta CDR3 regions. RT-PCR in the first round (using the HTBI primer set) targeted the TCR CDR3. TCRdb re-derived calls from the multiplex PCR reads in MiXCR, one entry per CDR3 protein. Of 600,000 to 700,000 distinct CDR3 sequences listed, 45% are singletons. This clonotype was counted only a few times. The sequencing input was peripheral blood or thyroid tissue (not recorded which). The clonotype was recovered from an adult man with Graves' disease, either hyperthyroidism or ophthalmopathy (not recorded which).

This CDR3 is CASSVELWQGRNLNYGYTF. CDR3 DNA: TGTGCCAGCAGCGTAGAATTATGGCAGGGGCGGAACCTAAACTATGGCTACACCTTC. The chain employs TRBV12-3 or TRBV12-4 and TRBJ1-2, with D perhaps TRBD1 (6 bases). V was pared by 6 bases and J by 2 bases, with 28 bases between. This CDR3 comprises 19 residues.